This T cell receptor beta chain was sequenced for a study of blood T cell repertoires in COVID-19. At the level of the study: The samples span acute and convalescent COVID-19 from the United States, Italy and Spain. PBMCs, B-cell-depleted T cells, or T cells provided the cDNA or gDNA that made up the material.

CDR1 SEHNR and CDR2 FQNEAQ come from the germline V gene (reference sequence). This CDR3 comprises 17 residues. V lost 6 bases, J lost 1 base, and 18 bases lay in between. As originally analysed: Estimated nucleated cell counts came from reference gene primer amplification. Generated by immunoSEQ multiplex PCR, the TCRdb table keeps only in-frame clones and is missing some. V and J calls and clone size follow that table, whereas D and trimming were derived from the DNA. Of 150,000 or so clones listed, around 84% were seen once; the top ten hold almost 8.5%. The rearrangement joins TRBV7-9 to TRBJ2-2; the D gene is possibly TRBD1 (5 bases). This clonotype originated in an older woman with acute or convalescent COVID-19. What was sequenced was peripheral blood. The CDR3 DNA sequence: TGTGCCAGCAGGCAGAAGTTGACAGCAGGGAACACCGGGGAGCTGTTTTTT. Protein product: CASRQKLTAGNTGELFF.